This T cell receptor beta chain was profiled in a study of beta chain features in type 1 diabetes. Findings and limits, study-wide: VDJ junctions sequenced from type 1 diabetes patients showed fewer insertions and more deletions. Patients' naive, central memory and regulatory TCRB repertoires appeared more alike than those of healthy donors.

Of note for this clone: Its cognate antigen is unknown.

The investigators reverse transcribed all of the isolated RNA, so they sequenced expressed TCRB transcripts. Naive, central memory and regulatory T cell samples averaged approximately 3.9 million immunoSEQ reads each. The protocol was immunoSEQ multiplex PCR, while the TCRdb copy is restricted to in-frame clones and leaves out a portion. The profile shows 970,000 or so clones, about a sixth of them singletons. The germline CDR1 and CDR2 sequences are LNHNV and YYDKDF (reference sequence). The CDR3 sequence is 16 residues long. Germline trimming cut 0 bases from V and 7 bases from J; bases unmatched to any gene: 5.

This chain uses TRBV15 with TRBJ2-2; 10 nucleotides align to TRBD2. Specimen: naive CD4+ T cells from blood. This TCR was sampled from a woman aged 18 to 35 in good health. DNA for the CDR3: TGTGCCACCAGCAGAGATCTAGCTAGCGGGGGCGGGGAGCTGTTTTTT. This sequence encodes CATSRDLASGGGELFF.